This T cell receptor beta chain was sequenced during a study of blood T cell repertoires in COVID-19. This CDR3 has 14 amino acids. Germline V lookup: CDR1 MNHEY, CDR2 SMNVEV (reference sequence). V was pared by 8 bases and J by 7 bases, with 5 bases of the junction left unmatched. Data came from immunoSEQ multiplex PCR; TCRdb stores just in-frame clones and leaves some out. This sample has over 350,000 clones, with roughly 85% found just once. This TCR was sampled from a woman aged 30 to 39 with active or convalescent COVID-19. This rearrangement joins TRBV27 to TRBJ1-4, with 12 bases matching TRBD1. Source material: peripheral blood. The CDR3 sequence: CASGRDRGLEKLFF. In nucleotides, the CDR3 is TGTGCCAGCGGCCGGGACAGGGGGCTTGAAAAACTGTTTTTT.